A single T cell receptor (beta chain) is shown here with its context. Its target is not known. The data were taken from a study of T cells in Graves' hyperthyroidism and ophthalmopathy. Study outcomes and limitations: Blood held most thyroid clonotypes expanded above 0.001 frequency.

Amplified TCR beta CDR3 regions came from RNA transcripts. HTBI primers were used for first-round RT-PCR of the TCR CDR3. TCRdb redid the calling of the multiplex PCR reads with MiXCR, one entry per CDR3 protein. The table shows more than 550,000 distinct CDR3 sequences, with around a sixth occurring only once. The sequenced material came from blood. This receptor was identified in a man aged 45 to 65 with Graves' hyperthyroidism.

The CDR3 sequence: CASSQDESDSYNEQFF. DNA for the CDR3: TGTGCCAGCAGCCAAGATGAGTCGGACTCCTACAATGAGCAGTTCTTC. The rearrangement uses TRBV3-2 and TRBJ2-1. TRBV3-2 is a listed pseudogene. CDR3 size: 16 residues.